This record covers a single TCR beta chain. Its matching antigen is unknown. TCRdb independently ran MiXCR on the RT-PCR reads; one entry per CDR3 protein. Altogether 300,000 to 350,000 distinct CDR3 sequences are present, approximately 20% being singletons, with the ten largest covering under 13%. The germline gives CDR1 MNHEY, CDR2 SVGEGT. The CDR3 has 14 residues. The ends were cut back, 0 bases at V and 4 bases at J, with 9 bases in the middle. The data were taken from a study of response to subunit inactivated influenza vaccine. General study results and limits: There was a suggestion from the authors that each seasonal influenza vaccination recruits few new T cells.

The sequence was collected from a man aged 50 to 75 who received an inactivated influenza vaccine. The chain joins TRBV6-2 or TRBV6-3 to TRBJ2-5; no firm D call. The material sequenced was PBMCs from blood, taken 21 months after vaccination. CDR3 in DNA: TGTGCCAGCAGTTACTCCCAACATAGAGAGACCCAGTACTTC. This encodes CASSYSQHRETQYF.